This T cell receptor (beta chain) was captured in a study of blood T cell repertoires in COVID-19. Study information: Whether acute or convalescent, the COVID-19 samples came from the United States, Italy and Spain. T cells, B-cell-depleted T cells, or PBMCs provided the cDNA or gDNA that served as material.

Authors' methods: How many nucleated cells were present was estimated from reference gene primer amplification. The protocol was immunoSEQ multiplex PCR, while the TCRdb copy is restricted to in-frame clones and leaves out a portion. V, J and clone size reflect that table, while D and trimming were determined from the DNA. The data contain around 100,000 clones, roughly nine tenths of them singletons. The CDR3 runs 17 residues. Trimming at V came to 4 bases and at J to 1 base, leaving 5 bases not matched to a gene. Germline assignment: CDR1 KGHSY and CDR2 FQNENV. V is TRBV16 and J is TRBJ2-3; the match to TRBD2 covers 13 bases. The sequence derives from a man in his fifties or sixties with active COVID-19. Sequenced material: peripheral blood. The CDR3 nucleotides are TGTGCCAGCAGCCGATACGGACTAGCGGGGGGCACAGATACGCAGTATTTT. Protein: CASSRYGLAGGTDTQYF. Drawing the rest from reference TRBV16 and TRBJ2-3, the complete variable domain is GEEVAQTPKHLVRGEGQKAKLYCAPIKGHSYVFWYQQVLKNEFKFLISFQNENVFDETGMPKERFSAKCLPNSPCSLEIQATKLEDSAVYFCASSRYGLAGGTDTQYFGPGTRLTVL.